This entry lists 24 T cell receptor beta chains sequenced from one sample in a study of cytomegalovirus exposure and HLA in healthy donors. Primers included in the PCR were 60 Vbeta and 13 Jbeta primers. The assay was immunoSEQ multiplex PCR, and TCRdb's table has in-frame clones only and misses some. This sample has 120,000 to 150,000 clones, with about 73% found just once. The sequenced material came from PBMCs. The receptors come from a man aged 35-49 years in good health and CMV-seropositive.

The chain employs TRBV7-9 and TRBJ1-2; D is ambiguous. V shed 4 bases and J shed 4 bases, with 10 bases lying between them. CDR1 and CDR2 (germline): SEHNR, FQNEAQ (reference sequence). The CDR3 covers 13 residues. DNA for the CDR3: TGTGCCAGCAGCTCGCAGAGGCCCTATGGCTACACCTTC. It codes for CASSSQRPYGYTF.

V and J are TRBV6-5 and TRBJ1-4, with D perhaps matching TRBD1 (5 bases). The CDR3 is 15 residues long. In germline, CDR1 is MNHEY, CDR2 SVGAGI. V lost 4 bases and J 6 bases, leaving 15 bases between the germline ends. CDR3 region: CASSSLSGGDEKLFF. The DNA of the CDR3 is TGTGCCAGCAGTTCCCTTTCGGGGGGAGATGAAAAACTGTTTTTT.

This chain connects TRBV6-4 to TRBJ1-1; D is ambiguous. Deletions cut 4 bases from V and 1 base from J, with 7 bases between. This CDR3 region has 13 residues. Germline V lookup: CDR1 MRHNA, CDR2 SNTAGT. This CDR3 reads CASSVEGNTEAFF. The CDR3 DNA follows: TGTGCCAGCAGTGTTGAGGGGAACACTGAAGCTTTCTTT.

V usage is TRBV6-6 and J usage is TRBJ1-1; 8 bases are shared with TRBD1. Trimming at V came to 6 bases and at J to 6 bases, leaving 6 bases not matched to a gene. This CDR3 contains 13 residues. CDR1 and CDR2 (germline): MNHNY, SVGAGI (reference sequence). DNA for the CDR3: TGTGCCAGCAGGGCGAGGACAGGGTCTGAAGCTTTCTTT. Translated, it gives CASRARTGSEAFF.

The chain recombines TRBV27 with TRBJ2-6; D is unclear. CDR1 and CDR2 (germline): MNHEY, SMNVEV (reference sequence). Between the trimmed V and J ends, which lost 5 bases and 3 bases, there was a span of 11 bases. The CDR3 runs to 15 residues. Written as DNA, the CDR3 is TGTGCCAGCAGTCTAGACCGGATTGGGGCCAACGTCCTGACTTTC. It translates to CASSLDRIGANVLTF.

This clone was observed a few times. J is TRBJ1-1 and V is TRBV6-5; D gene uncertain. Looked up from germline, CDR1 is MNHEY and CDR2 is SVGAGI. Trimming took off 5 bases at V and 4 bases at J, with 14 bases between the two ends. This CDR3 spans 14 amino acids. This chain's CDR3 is CASSRPEGGTEAFF. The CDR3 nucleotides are TGTGCCAGCAGTCGACCTGAGGGCGGCACTGAAGCTTTCTTT.

CDR3 protein: CASSYSAGHNRNEQFF. The CDR3 region has the DNA TGTGCCAGCAGTTACTCGGCCGGACACAACAGGAATGAGCAGTTCTTC. The chain employs TRBV6-5 and TRBJ2-1, with D possibly being TRBD1 (5 bases). Germline CDR1 MNHEY, CDR2 SVGAGI. The CDR3 spans 16 residues. Between the trimmed V and J ends, which lost 0 bases and 7 bases, there was a span of 16 bases.

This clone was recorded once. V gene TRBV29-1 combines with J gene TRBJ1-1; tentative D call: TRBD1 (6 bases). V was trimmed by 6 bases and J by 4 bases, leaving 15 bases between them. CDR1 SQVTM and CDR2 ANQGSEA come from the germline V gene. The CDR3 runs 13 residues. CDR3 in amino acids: CSVKQGGSTEAFF. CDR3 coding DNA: TGCAGCGTAAAACAGGGTGGGAGCACTGAAGCTTTCTTT.

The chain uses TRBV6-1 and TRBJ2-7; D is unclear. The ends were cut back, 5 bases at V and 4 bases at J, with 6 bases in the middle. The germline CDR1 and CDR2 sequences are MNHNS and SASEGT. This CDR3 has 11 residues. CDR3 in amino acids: CASSFQYEQYF. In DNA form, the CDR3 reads TGTGCCAGCAGTTTTCAGTACGAGCAGTACTTC.

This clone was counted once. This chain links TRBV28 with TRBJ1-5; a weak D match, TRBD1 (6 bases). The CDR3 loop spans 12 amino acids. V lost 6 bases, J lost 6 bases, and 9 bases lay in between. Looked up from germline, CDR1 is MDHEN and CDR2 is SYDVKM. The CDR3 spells CASREGGQPQHF. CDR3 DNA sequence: TGTGCCAGCAGAGAAGGGGGTCAGCCCCAGCATTTT.

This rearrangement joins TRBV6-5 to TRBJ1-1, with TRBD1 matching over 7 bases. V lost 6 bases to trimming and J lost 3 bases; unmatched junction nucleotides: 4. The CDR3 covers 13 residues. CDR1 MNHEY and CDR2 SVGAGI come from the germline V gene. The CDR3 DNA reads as TGTGCCAGCAGACAGGGGTCCCACACTGAAGCTTTCTTT. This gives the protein CASRQGSHTEAFF.

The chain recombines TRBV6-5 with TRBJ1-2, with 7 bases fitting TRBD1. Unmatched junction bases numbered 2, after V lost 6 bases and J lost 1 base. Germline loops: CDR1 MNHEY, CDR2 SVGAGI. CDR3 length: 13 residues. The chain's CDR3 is CASRGQVNYGYTF. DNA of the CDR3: TGTGCCAGCAGAGGACAGGTTAACTATGGCTACACCTTC.

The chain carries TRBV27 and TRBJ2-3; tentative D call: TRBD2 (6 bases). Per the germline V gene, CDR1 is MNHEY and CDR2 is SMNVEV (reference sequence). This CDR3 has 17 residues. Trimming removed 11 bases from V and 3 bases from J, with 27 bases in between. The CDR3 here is CASRRRGEGWATDTQYF. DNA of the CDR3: TGTGCCTCCCGACGGCGGGGAGAAGGGTGGGCGACAGATACGCAGTATTTT.

CDR3 sequence reads: CATSRDGGKSYNEQFF. CDR3 bases: TGTGCCACCAGCAGAGATGGAGGGAAGTCCTACAATGAGCAGTTCTTC. The chain carries TRBV15 and TRBJ2-1; D is possibly TRBD2 (6 bases). CDR1 and CDR2 (germline): LNHNV, YYDKDF (reference sequence). V was shortened by 0 bases and J by 1 base, with 10 bases between the two germline ends. CDR3 length equals 16 residues.

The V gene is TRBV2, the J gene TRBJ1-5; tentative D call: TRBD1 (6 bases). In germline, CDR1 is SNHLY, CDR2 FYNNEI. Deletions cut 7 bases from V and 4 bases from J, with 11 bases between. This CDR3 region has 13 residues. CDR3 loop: CASNRDPNQPQHF. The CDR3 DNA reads TGTGCCAGCAACAGGGACCCTAATCAGCCCCAGCATTTT.

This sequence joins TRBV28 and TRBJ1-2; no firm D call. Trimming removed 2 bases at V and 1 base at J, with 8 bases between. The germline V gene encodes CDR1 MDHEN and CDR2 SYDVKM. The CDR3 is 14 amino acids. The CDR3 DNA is TGTGCCAGCAGTTTAGTACAGAATAACTATGGCTACACCTTC. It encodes CASSLVQNNYGYTF.

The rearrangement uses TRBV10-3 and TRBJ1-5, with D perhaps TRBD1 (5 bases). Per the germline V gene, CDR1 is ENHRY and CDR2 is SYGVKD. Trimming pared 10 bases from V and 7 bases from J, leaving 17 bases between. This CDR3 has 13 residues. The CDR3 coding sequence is TGTGCCACCAGACGCGGGGGGAGACAGCCCCAGCATTTT. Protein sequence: CATRRGGRQPQHF.

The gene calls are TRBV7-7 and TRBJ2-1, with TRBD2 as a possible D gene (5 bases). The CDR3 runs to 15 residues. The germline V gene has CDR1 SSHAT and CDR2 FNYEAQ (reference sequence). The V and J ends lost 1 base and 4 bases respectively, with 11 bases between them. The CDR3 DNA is TGTGCCAGCAGCTTAGGCGGGTCCGTTTACAATGAGCAGTTCTTC. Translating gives CASSLGGSVYNEQFF.

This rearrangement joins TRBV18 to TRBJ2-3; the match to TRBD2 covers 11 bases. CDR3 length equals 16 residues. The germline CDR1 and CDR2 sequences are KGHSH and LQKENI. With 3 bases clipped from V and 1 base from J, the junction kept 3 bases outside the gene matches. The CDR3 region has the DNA TGTGCCAGCTCACCGCAGGGACTAGCGGGCACAGATACGCAGTATTTT. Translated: CASSPQGLAGTDTQYF.

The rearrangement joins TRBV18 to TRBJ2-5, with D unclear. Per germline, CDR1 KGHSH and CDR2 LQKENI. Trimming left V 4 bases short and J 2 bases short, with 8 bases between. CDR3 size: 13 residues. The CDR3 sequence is CASSQERQETQYF. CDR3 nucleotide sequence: TGTGCCAGCTCACAGGAGAGGCAAGAGACCCAGTACTTC.

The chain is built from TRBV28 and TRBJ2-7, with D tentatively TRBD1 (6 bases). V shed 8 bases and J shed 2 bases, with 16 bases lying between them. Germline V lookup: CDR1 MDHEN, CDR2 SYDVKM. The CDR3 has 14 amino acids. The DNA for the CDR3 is TGTGCCAGCGGATCCGGGACACCCCCCTACGAGCAGTACTTC. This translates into CASGSGTPPYEQYF.

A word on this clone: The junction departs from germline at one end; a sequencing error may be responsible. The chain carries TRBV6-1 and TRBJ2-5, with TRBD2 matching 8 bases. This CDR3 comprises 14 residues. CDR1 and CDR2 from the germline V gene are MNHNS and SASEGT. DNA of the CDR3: TGTGCCTATGCGGAGCGGGGGCTTCAAGAGGCCCAGTACTTC. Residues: CAYAERGLQEAQYF.

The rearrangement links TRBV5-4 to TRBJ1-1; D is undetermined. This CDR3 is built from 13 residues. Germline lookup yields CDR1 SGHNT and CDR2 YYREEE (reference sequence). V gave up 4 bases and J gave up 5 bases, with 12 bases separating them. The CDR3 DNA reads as TGTGCCAGCAGCATCGACCTGGAGACTGAAGCTTTCTTT. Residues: CASSIDLETEAFF.

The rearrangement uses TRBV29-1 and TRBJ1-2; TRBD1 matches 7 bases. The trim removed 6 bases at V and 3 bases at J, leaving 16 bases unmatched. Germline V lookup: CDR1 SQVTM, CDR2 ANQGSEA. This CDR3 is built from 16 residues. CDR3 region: CSVDHTKGRGDYGYTF. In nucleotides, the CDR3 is TGCAGCGTCGATCACACGAAGGGCAGGGGGGACTATGGCTACACCTTC.